The 26 T cell receptor beta chains listed next were all sequenced from one sample in a study of T-cell memory formation after mild COVID-19. TCRdb re-called the 5' RACE reads with MiXCR, one entry per CDR3 protein. Of about 430,000 distinct CDR3 sequences listed, approximately 18% were seen once; the top ten hold 20% to 25%. The sequenced material came from PBMCs or a T cell subset sorted from them (not recorded which). The receptors were gathered from a man aged 18-30 years who had mild COVID-19 (a few samples of this study predate the infection). Cell type and time point are not known.

This clonotype has only a few counts. V and J are TRBV5-8 and TRBJ2-2; no firm D call. The ends were cut back, 4 bases at V and 6 bases at J, with 7 bases in the middle. The CDR3 has 12 amino acids. Germline V gene data show CDR1 as SGHTS and CDR2 as YDEGEE. The CDR3 coding sequence is TGTGCCAGCAGCCCGGACGCCGGGGAGCTGTTTTTT. It specifies CASSPDAGELFF.

This clonotype was found many times. The chain employs TRBV18 and TRBJ2-1, with TRBD1 identical over 10 bases. Germline V gives CDR1 KGHSH, CDR2 LQKENI. This CDR3 is 16 amino acids long. After removal of 6 bases from V and 3 bases from J, the junction contained 8 bases not matched to a gene. CDR3 residues: CASSQTDRGFYNEQFF. CDR3 nucleotides: TGTGCCAGCTCCCAGACGGACAGGGGGTTCTACAATGAGCAGTTCTTC.

This clonotype was seen a few times. V and J are TRBV6-2 or TRBV6-3 and TRBJ1-1, with 7 bases fitting TRBD1. This CDR3 comprises 12 residues. Trimming at V came to 2 bases and at J to 10 bases, leaving 4 bases not matched to a gene. Germline loops: CDR1 MNHEY, CDR2 SVGEGT. This chain's CDR3 is CASSYDRVRAFF. In DNA form, the CDR3 reads TGTGCCAGCAGTTACGACAGGGTGCGAGCTTTCTTT.

The rearrangement links TRBV6-2 or TRBV6-3 to TRBJ2-7; D is unresolved. The CDR3 contains 15 residues. Trimming stripped 0 bases from V and 6 bases from J, with 15 bases between. The germline V gene has CDR1 MNHEY and CDR2 SVGEGT. CDR3 residues: CASSYSMRATSEQYF. In DNA form, the CDR3 reads TGTGCCAGCAGTTACTCGATGCGCGCAACCTCCGAGCAGTACTTC.

The genes are TRBV6-5 and TRBJ1-1; 7 nucleotides align to TRBD1. The germline V gene has CDR1 MNHEY and CDR2 SVGAGI. The ends lost 0 bases at V and 0 bases at J; junction bases unmatched: 1. CDR3 length equals 15 residues. CDR3 nucleotide sequence: TGTGCCAGCAGTTACTCGGGACAGCTGAACACTGAAGCTTTCTTT. Encoded protein: CASSYSGQLNTEAFF.

This clonotype was seen more than once but under ten times. J is TRBJ2-1 and V is TRBV29-1; D remains unclear. Germline values: CDR1 SQVTM, CDR2 ANQGSEA. The length of the CDR3 is 13 residues. The ends were cut back, 7 bases at V and 6 bases at J, with 16 bases in the middle. The CDR3 spells CSAFRPSVNEQFF. As DNA, the CDR3 is TGCAGCGCTTTCAGGCCGTCGGTCAATGAGCAGTTCTTC.

This clonotype occurred a few times. The chain has TRBV20-1 and TRBJ2-7; 12 nucleotides match TRBD2. V gave up 1 base and J gave up 5 bases; unmatched junction bases: 3. CDR3 length equals 14 residues. Germline CDR1 DFQATT, CDR2 SNEGSKA (reference sequence). The CDR3: CSARASGGANEQYV. The CDR3 DNA follows: TGCAGTGCTAGAGCTAGCGGGGGGGCTAACGAGCAGTACGTC.

This chain joins TRBV20-1 and TRBJ2-7, with D perhaps TRBD2 (6 bases). This CDR3 comprises 14 residues. The germline V and J ends were trimmed by 2 bases and 7 bases, with 18 bases remaining between them. CDR1 is DFQATT, CDR2 SNEGSKA, per germline (reference sequence). CDR3 in DNA: TGCAGTGCTAGATCCCGGGACTGGGGAACGGAGCAGTACTTC. It specifies CSARSRDWGTEQYF.

In its sample, this clonotype was seen a few times. This chain uses TRBV19 with TRBJ1-4, with 9 bases matching TRBD1. CDR3 size: 15 residues. V shed 10 bases and J 3 bases; nucleotides not matched to a gene: 9. The germline V gene has CDR1 LNHDA and CDR2 SQIVND (reference sequence). CDR3 bases: TGTGCCACCCGCCCCCGGGACAGGGCTAATGAAAAACTGTTTTTT. This encodes CATRPRDRANEKLFF.

This clonotype was observed a handful of times. The rearrangement joins TRBV7-2 to TRBJ2-7; 10 nucleotides align to TRBD2. Per the germline V gene, CDR1 is SGHTA and CDR2 is FQGNSA. J gave up 7 bases and V 5 bases, and 11 bases lay outside the gene matches. CDR3 size: 15 residues. As DNA, the CDR3 is TGTGCCAGCAGCCGACCGCTAGCGGGGGTGGGAGAGCAGTACTTC. It specifies CASSRPLAGVGEQYF.

This clonotype was recorded many times. The chain recombines TRBV7-8 with TRBJ1-2, with TRBD1 matching over 9 bases. Unmatched junction bases numbered 11, after V lost 4 bases and J lost 8 bases. Germline V gene lookup returns CDR1 SGHVS and CDR2 FQNEAQ. The CDR3 has 15 amino acids. The CDR3 coding sequence is TGTGCCAGCAGCTCAGGGGACAGGGCTAGTTACGGCTACACCTTC. Translated, it gives CASSSGDRASYGYTF. The full variable domain, with the rest looked up from reference TRBV7-8 and TRBJ1-2, is GAGVSQSPRYKVAKRGQDVALRCDPISGHVSLFWYQQALGQGPEFLTYFQNEAQLDKSGLPSDRFFAERPEGSVSTLKIQRTQQEDSAVYLCASSSGDRASYGYTFGSGTRLTVV.

The V and J genes are TRBV18 and TRBJ1-5; TRBD1 matches at 10 bases. With 5 bases clipped from V and 5 bases from J, the junction kept 3 bases outside the gene matches. CDR3 size: 14 residues. CDR1 is KGHSH, CDR2 LQKENI, per germline. The DNA for the CDR3 is TGTGCCAGCTCAGTAGACAGGGGGCATCAGCCCCAGCATTTT. This gives the protein CASSVDRGHQPQHF.

A few counts support this clonotype. The chain joins TRBV20-1 to TRBJ1-4; the D gene is possibly TRBD1 (5 bases). CDR3 length: 17 residues. Deletions cut 4 bases from V and 0 bases from J, with 18 bases between. CDR1 is DFQATT and CDR2 is SNEGSKA in the germline V gene (reference sequence). The chain's CDR3 is CSAIQLQGSATNEKLFF. CDR3 DNA: TGCAGTGCTATTCAACTCCAGGGAAGTGCAACTAATGAAAAACTGTTTTTT.

The J gene is TRBJ1-2, the V gene TRBV5-4; D gene ambiguous. Germline V gives CDR1 SGHNT, CDR2 YYREEE (reference sequence). This CDR3 contains 13 residues. V was trimmed by 0 bases and J by 8 bases, leaving 11 bases between them. The CDR3 nucleotides are TGTGCCAGCAGCTTGGGGTCGATCGGGGGCTACACCTTC. The encoded protein is CASSLGSIGGYTF.

The CDR3 here is CASSQGGAVETQYF. In DNA, the CDR3 is TGTGCCAGCAGCCAAGGGGGCGCGGTAGAGACCCAGTACTTC. This rearrangement joins TRBV7-9 to TRBJ2-5; 7 nucleotides align to TRBD1. V was pared by 5 bases and J by 4 bases, with 7 bases of the junction left unmatched. The CDR3 runs 14 residues. Germline values: CDR1 SEHNR, CDR2 FQNEAQ (reference sequence).

A few counts support this clonotype. The CDR3 DNA follows: TGTGCCACCAGGGTCGTGGGGGGGAGGGGTGGAAATCAGCCCCAGCATTTT. Protein sequence: CATRVVGGRGGNQPQHF. This chain links TRBV6-5 with TRBJ1-5, with D maybe TRBD1 (5 bases). Germline V gene data show CDR1 as MNHEY and CDR2 as SVGAGI. V was clipped by 10 bases and J by 4 bases, with 26 bases between them. The CDR3 sequence is 17 residues long.

This clonotype has more than one count but fewer than ten. The chain employs TRBV4-1 and TRBJ2-7; D is possibly TRBD2 (6 bases). The germline V gene encodes CDR1 MGHRA and CDR2 YSYEKL. Between the trimmed V and J ends, which lost 4 bases and 3 bases, there was a span of 13 bases. The length of the CDR3 is 14 residues. The CDR3 DNA sequence: TGCGCCAGCAGCCGTGGAGTAGCGGACTACGAGCAGTACGTC. Encoded protein: CASSRGVADYEQYV.

This chain uses TRBV6-5 with TRBJ1-2, with a tentative D call TRBD1 (5 bases). Trimming took 6 bases from V and 3 from J, leaving 11 bases between them. This CDR3 is built from 13 residues. Germline CDR1 and CDR2: MNHEY and SVGAGI. The DNA of the CDR3 is TGTGCCAGCAGGCCGGGGACCTACTATGGCTACACCTTC. It is translated as CASRPGTYYGYTF.

V usage is TRBV12-3 or TRBV12-4 and J usage is TRBJ2-1; 9 nucleotides line up with TRBD2. The V gene end was trimmed by 8 bases and the J gene end by 5 bases; junction bases not matched to a gene: 7. The CDR3 sequence is 14 residues long. The CDR3 protein is CASQRGAPDNEQFF. In DNA, the CDR3 is TGTGCCAGCCAGCGGGGGGCCCCTGACAATGAGCAGTTCTTC.

This chain joins TRBV29-1 and TRBJ2-7; 7 nucleotides match TRBD2. V dropped 3 bases and J dropped 6; count of bases not matched to a gene: 8. CDR1 SQVTM and CDR2 ANQGSEA come from the germline V gene. The CDR3 runs 13 residues. The DNA of the CDR3 is TGCAGCGTTGACCAGGGACTAACAGGCGAGCAGTACTTC. Translating gives CSVDQGLTGEQYF.

This clonotype was counted only a few times. The chain joins TRBV4-3 to TRBJ1-6; 7 bases map to TRBD1. The CDR3 has 20 amino acids. CDR1 and CDR2 (germline): LGHNA, YSLEER. V lost 0 bases, J lost 7 bases, and 18 bases stayed unmatched. CDR3 protein: CASSQDTGTKITGANSPLHF. In nucleotides, the CDR3 is TGCGCCAGCAGCCAAGATACGGGGACTAAGATTACAGGGGCCAATTCACCCCTCCACTTT.

The V and J genes are TRBV6-5 and TRBJ1-5; no firm D call. Trimming took 5 bases from V and 3 from J, leaving 14 bases between them. In germline, CDR1 is MNHEY, CDR2 SVGAGI. CDR3 length: 15 amino acids. CDR3: CASSPSPGSNQPQHF. DNA for the CDR3: TGTGCCAGCAGTCCTTCGCCGGGCTCCAATCAGCCCCAGCATTTT.

This clonotype has just a few counts. The chain has TRBV6-5 and TRBJ2-1; TRBD2 aligns across 9 bases. This CDR3 region has 15 residues. Per the germline V gene, CDR1 is MNHEY and CDR2 is SVGAGI. The ends lost 8 bases at V and 7 bases at J; junction bases unmatched: 12. This CDR3 reads CASRTGGGARNEQFF. CDR3 coding DNA: TGTGCCAGCCGGACTGGCGGGGGGGCTCGGAATGAGCAGTTCTTC.

The CDR3 DNA follows: TGTGCCAGCTCAACACGACAGGGGGCACGGGATACGCAGTATTTT. Its translation: CASSTRQGARDTQYF. This chain uses TRBV18 with TRBJ2-3, with 10 bases lining up with TRBD1. This CDR3 comprises 15 residues. The V gene's germline CDR1 is KGHSH and CDR2 LQKENI. The V and J ends lost 5 bases and 6 bases, in that order; junction bases with no gene match: 8.

This chain joins TRBV4-3 and TRBJ2-3; 12 bases fit TRBD1. Germline V CDR1 and CDR2: LGHNA, YSLEER. V was clipped by 4 bases and J by 6 bases; unmatched bases: 5. This CDR3 contains 15 residues. The CDR3 loop reads CASSLRDRGLDTQYF. CDR3 DNA sequence: TGCGCCAGCAGCCTCCGGGACAGGGGGCTGGATACGCAGTATTTT.

The chain uses TRBV6-1 and TRBJ1-3; a possible D gene is TRBD1 (5 bases). Trimming stripped 0 bases from V and 0 bases from J, with 6 bases between. From germline, CDR1 is MNHNS and CDR2 SASEGT. There are 15 residues in the CDR3. CDR3 region: CASSEAGVSGNTIYF. The CDR3 nucleotides are TGTGCCAGCAGTGAAGCGGGGGTCTCTGGAAACACCATATATTTT.